These 20 T cell receptor beta chains were sequenced from one sample in a study of blood T cell repertoires in COVID-19. TCRdb keeps only in-frame clones here, not all; method: immunoSEQ multiplex PCR. The table lists 150,000 to 200,000 clones, roughly three quarters of them singletons, with 17% in the top ten. The specimen sequenced was peripheral blood. These receptors came from a man in his sixties with active or convalescent COVID-19.

V and J are TRBV14 and TRBJ2-1, with 8 nucleotides matching TRBD2. The germline V gene has CDR1 SGHDN and CDR2 FVKESK. The CDR3 contains 13 residues. Germline trimming cut 1 base from V and 14 bases from J; bases unmatched to any gene: 7. The CDR3 nucleotides read TGTGCCAGCAGCCAAGCTCGAGCGGGAGTCAAGTTCTTC. Translation: CASSQARAGVKFF.

The V and J genes are TRBV28 and TRBJ1-4, with 7 bases that match TRBD1. The germline V gene has CDR1 MDHEN and CDR2 SYDVKM. Trimming took 3 bases from V and 8 from J; bases not matched to a gene: 15. The CDR3 totals 17 residues. The CDR3 DNA reads TGTGCCAGCAGTTTTCGAGACAGGGTGATTGCGGGCGAAAAACTGTTTTTT. Translated, it gives CASSFRDRVIAGEKLFF.

The V call is TRBV5-4, the J call TRBJ2-7; 10 bases fit TRBD1. In germline, CDR1 is SGHNT, CDR2 YYREEE (reference sequence). With V trimmed by 4 bases and J by 4 bases, 5 bases remained unmatched. CDR3 length: 14 amino acids. CDR3 residues: CASSLTGGAYEQYF. CDR3 sequence (DNA): TGTGCCAGCAGCCTGACAGGGGGCGCGTACGAGCAGTACTTC.

This clone was seen more than once but under ten times. This chain connects TRBV7-2 to TRBJ2-3; D possibly corresponds to TRBD2 (6 bases). CDR3 length: 14 residues. Germline V gene data show CDR1 as SGHTA and CDR2 as FQGNSA. V shed 4 bases and J shed 6 bases, with 14 bases lying between them. The CDR3 is CASSSVEGGDTQYF. CDR3 nucleotide sequence: TGTGCCAGCAGCTCGGTGGAGGGTGGGGATACGCAGTATTTT.

The DNA for the CDR3 is TGTGCCACCAGCAGAGAAAGGGGGGACAGTTACGAGCAGTACTTC. This codes for CATSRERGDSYEQYF. The V gene is TRBV15, the J gene TRBJ2-7; D might be TRBD1 (7 bases). The CDR3 is 15 amino acids. The germline V gene encodes CDR1 LNHNV and CDR2 YYDKDF (reference sequence). Trimming took off 0 bases at V and 4 bases at J, with 13 bases between the two ends.

Many counts were recorded for this clone. V and J are TRBV24-1 and TRBJ2-3, with no clear D. In germline, CDR1 is KGHDR, CDR2 SFDVKD. CDR3 length: 16 residues. Between the trimmed V and J ends, which lost 3 bases and 0 bases, there was a span of 12 bases. The CDR3 sequence: CATSDEGAASTDTQYF. CDR3 in DNA: TGTGCCACCAGTGATGAAGGTGCGGCTAGCACAGATACGCAGTATTTT.

The chain has TRBV4-2 and TRBJ2-3; 7 nucleotides line up with TRBD2. The CDR3 spans 17 residues. The V gene's germline CDR1 is LGHNA and CDR2 YNFKEQ. Trimming cost V 0 bases and J 0 bases; bases outside gene matches: 6. The CDR3 DNA sequence: TGTGCCAGCAGCCAAGATCAGGGCGGGAGTAGCACAGATACGCAGTATTTT. Its translation: CASSQDQGGSSTDTQYF.

This chain joins TRBV2 and TRBJ2-1, with TRBD2 identical over 10 bases. CDR1 and CDR2 from the germline V gene are SNHLY and FYNNEI. V shed 10 bases and J 5 bases; nucleotides not matched to a gene: 8. The CDR3 contains 14 residues. The CDR3: CATKREGYNNEQFF. The CDR3 DNA sequence: TGTGCCACAAAGCGGGAGGGATATAACAATGAGCAGTTCTTC.

The chain joins TRBV6-6 to TRBJ1-2, with D hard to call. The V end was cut by 4 bases, the J end by 6 bases, with 6 bases between. Germline values: CDR1 MNHNY, CDR2 SVGAGI (reference sequence). This CDR3 spans 11 amino acids. The CDR3 sequence is CASSSGNGYTF. The CDR3 nucleotides are TGTGCCAGCAGTTCGGGGAATGGCTACACCTTC.

This clone was detected many times. This sequence joins TRBV5-1 and TRBJ1-3, with D uncertain. Trimming removed 4 bases at V and 0 bases at J, with 14 bases between. Germline V gene lookup returns CDR1 SGHRS and CDR2 YFSETQ. This CDR3 spans 16 amino acids. The DNA of the CDR3 is TGCGCCAGCAGCGCTGATGAACCGCGCTCTGGAAACACCATATATTTT. It is translated as CASSADEPRSGNTIYF.

This chain links TRBV29-1 with TRBJ2-3, with TRBD2 as a possible D gene (5 bases). The CDR3 spans 11 residues. CDR1 is SQVTM and CDR2 is ANQGSEA in the germline V gene. Trimming left V 7 bases short and J 7 bases short, with 12 bases between. The chain's CDR3 is CSDLAPYTQYF. Written as DNA, the CDR3 is TGCAGCGATCTAGCTCCCTATACGCAGTATTTT.

The V gene is TRBV30, the J gene TRBJ1-1, with D tentatively TRBD1 (5 bases). Deletions cut 1 base from V and 9 bases from J, with 21 bases between. This CDR3 is built from 15 residues. Germline values: CDR1 GTSNPN, CDR2 SVGIG (reference sequence). The CDR3 DNA reads TGTGCCTGGAGTGCCGCCGGACCCGGGGGAAAAAAAGCTTTCTTT. This translates into CAWSAAGPGGKKAFF.

This rearrangement joins TRBV29-1 to TRBJ2-7; TRBD2 aligns across 9 bases. The CDR3 runs 13 residues. The germline V gene encodes CDR1 SQVTM and CDR2 ANQGSEA. Trimming at V came to 6 bases and at J to 3 bases, leaving 6 bases not matched to a gene. Here the CDR3 reads CSVLTSGGYEQYF. The CDR3 DNA reads as TGCAGCGTCCTGACTAGCGGCGGCTACGAGCAGTACTTC.

The chain combines TRBV19 with TRBJ2-3; D is ambiguous. Per the germline V gene, CDR1 is LNHDA and CDR2 is SQIVND (reference sequence). With 4 bases removed from V and 6 bases from J, the gap between germline ends came to 8 bases. This CDR3 has 12 amino acids. Written as DNA, the CDR3 is TGTGCCAGTAGTAACCTCAGGGATACGCAGTATTTT. Residues: CASSNLRDTQYF. The full variable domain, its missing parts supplied by reference TRBV19 and TRBJ2-3, is DGGITQSPKYLFRKEGQNVTLSCEQNLNHDAMYWYRQDPGQGLRLIYYSQIVNDFQKGDIAEGYSVSREKKESFPLTVTSAQKNPTAFYLCASSNLRDTQYFGPGTRLTVL.

This clone has only one observation. The chain links TRBV27 to TRBJ2-3; D unclear. The germline V gene encodes CDR1 MNHEY and CDR2 SMNVEV (reference sequence). V lost 6 bases and J lost 2, with 15 bases in between. This CDR3 has 15 amino acids. Here the CDR3 reads CASRPLPISTDTQYF. DNA of the CDR3: TGTGCCAGCAGGCCTCTCCCTATTTCCACAGATACGCAGTATTTT.

The chain employs TRBV29-1 and TRBJ2-3, with TRBD1 identical over 8 bases. J lost 4 bases, V lost 5 bases, and 5 bases had no gene match. CDR1 and CDR2 from the germline V gene are SQVTM and ANQGSEA. CDR3 length: 13 amino acids. The CDR3 coding sequence is TGCAGCGTTCCCCAGGGGGCCGCAGATACGCAGTATTTT. Translated, it gives CSVPQGAADTQYF.

This chain uses TRBV19 with TRBJ2-1; 7 bases map to TRBD1. V lost 1 base and J lost 6; bases outside the gene matches: 12. The CDR3 contains 17 residues. From germline, CDR1 is LNHDA and CDR2 SQIVND (reference sequence). The CDR3 sequence is CASSIGQGWLEVNEQFF. The CDR3 DNA sequence: TGTGCCAGTAGTATAGGACAGGGATGGTTAGAAGTCAATGAGCAGTTCTTC. Filled out from reference TRBV19 and TRBJ2-1, the complete variable domain reads DGGITQSPKYLFRKEGQNVTLSCEQNLNHDAMYWYRQDPGQGLRLIYYSQIVNDFQKGDIAEGYSVSREKKESFPLTVTSAQKNPTAFYLCASSIGQGWLEVNEQFFGPGTRLTVL.

J is TRBJ2-3 and V is TRBV5-1; a weak D match, TRBD1 (6 bases). Germline V gives CDR1 SGHRS, CDR2 YFSETQ. V was pared by 7 bases and J by 0 bases, with 15 bases between. The CDR3 runs to 15 residues. The CDR3 coding sequence is TGCGCCAGCGCCTCCGGGACACCAAGCACAGATACGCAGTATTTT. Amino acids: CASASGTPSTDTQYF.

This sequence joins TRBV18 and TRBJ2-2, with 9 nucleotides matching TRBD1. CDR3 length: 15 amino acids. Germline CDR1 KGHSH, CDR2 LQKENI. V gave up 3 bases and J gave up 4 bases; unmatched junction bases: 3. CDR3 loop: CASSPRDRATGELFF. In DNA form, the CDR3 reads TGTGCCAGCTCACCCCGGGACAGGGCCACCGGGGAGCTGTTTTTT.

The chain links TRBV6-5 to TRBJ1-5; possible D gene TRBD1, 6 bases. Germline V gives CDR1 MNHEY, CDR2 SVGAGI. The CDR3 runs to 12 residues. V was pared by 6 bases and J by 4 bases, with 7 bases between. In nucleotides, the CDR3 is TGTGCCAGCAGGCAGGGGAATCAGCCCCAGCATTTT. This gives the protein CASRQGNQPQHF.